The sequence of this TCR beta chain was determined in a study of blood T cell repertoires in COVID-19. Study background: Researchers got acute and convalescent COVID-19 samples from the United States, Italy and Spain. PBMCs, B-cell-depleted T cells, or T cells provided the cDNA or gDNA that made up the material.

Per the authors' pipeline: Estimation of nucleated cell counts was performed using reference gene primer amplification. TCRdb's table, derived via immunoSEQ multiplex PCR, lists solely in-frame clones and lacks some. That table gives V, J and clone size, and the DNA gave D and trimming. This table has some 250,000 clones, around 80% appearing once. The CDR3 runs 15 residues. Trimming stripped 5 bases from V and 8 bases from J, with 22 bases between. The germline CDR1 and CDR2 sequences are SGHNT and YYREEE (reference sequence). This clonotype was obtained from a man aged 80 or over with acute or convalescent COVID-19. The rearrangement joins TRBV5-4 to TRBJ1-2; maybe TRBD1 (6 bases). What was sequenced was peripheral blood. CDR3 protein: CASRSRQDPTGGYTF. CDR3 DNA: TGTGCCAGCAGATCCAGACAGGATCCTACCGGGGGCTACACCTTC.